The rows below give T cell receptor beta chains drawn from one sample of a study of beta chain features in type 1 diabetes. Assay: immunoSEQ multiplex PCR; the TCRdb copy retains only in-frame clones and omits some. The data hold nearly 350,000 clones, with around 9.7% observed a single time. The sequenced sample consisted of central memory CD4+ T cells from blood. The origin of the receptors is a man aged 25 to 40 with type 1 diabetes. Both conserved end residues are part of each CDR3. The D gene is left open where the match is weak. Clone size is shown for a subset of rows, as once, few, many or a class of expanded clone.

v_call	j_call	d_call	clone_size	cdr3_nt	cdr3_aa
TRBV6-6	TRBJ1-2	TRBD1	many	TGTGCCAGCACGGAGGCCGGGACAGGGGGCGACTATGGCTACACCTTC	CASTEAGTGGDYGYTF
TRBV7-9	TRBJ1-4	-	few	TGTGCCAGCAGCTTTTCAACCGGAAAACTGTTTTTT	CASSFSTGKLFF
TRBV27	TRBJ1-2	-	-	TGTGCCAGCAGTTTGCAACTCCCTTCGGTAGGCGTCCCCTTCTATGGCTACACCTTC	CASSLQLPSVGVPFYGYTF
TRBV4-3	TRBJ2-7	-	-	TGCGCCAGCAGCCAAGACAGGGGACCCTACGAGCAGTACTTC	CASSQDRGPYEQYF
TRBV5-4	TRBJ2-2	-	few	TGTGCCAGCAGCAACGAACAGGGACCCCCGTATACCGGGGAGCTGTTTTTT	CASSNEQGPPYTGELFF
TRBV12-2	TRBJ1-6	-	-	TGTGCAAGTCGCGGAAAGGAGGGAAAAGGGTCGTACTCACCCCTCCACTTT	CASRGKEGKGSYSPLHF
TRBV5-1	TRBJ2-2	-	-	TGCGCCAGCAGCCTACAGGGTCCCGGTAACACCGGGGAGCTGTTTTTT	CASSLQGPGNTGELFF
TRBV18	TRBJ2-7	TRBD2	few	TGTGCCAGCTCACTTACCGGGACTAACTACGAGCAGTACTTC	CASSLTGTNYEQYF
TRBV6-5	TRBJ2-5	-	-	TGTGCCAGCAGTCAGCAAGAGACCCAGTACTTC	CASSQQETQYF
TRBV7-9	TRBJ1-2	-	-	TGTGCCAGCAGCTTAGGTCAGGCGCCCAACTATGGCTACACCTTC	CASSLGQAPNYGYTF
TRBV10-3	TRBJ2-2	TRBD2	-	TGTGCCATCAGCCAGAGACTAGCGGGGAACACCGGGGAGCTGTTTTTT	CAISQRLAGNTGELFF
TRBV5-6	TRBJ2-1	-	-	TGTGCCAGCAGCGCGCTGAGCGGCGATGAGCAGTTCTTC	CASSALSGDEQFF
TRBV5-1	TRBJ1-2	-	-	TGCGCCAGCGGGGCCGGGGGGCGCCTCTATGGCTACACCTTC	CASGAGGRLYGYTF
TRBV7-2	TRBJ2-2	-	-	TGTGCCAGCGCCTACACCGGGGAGCTGTTTTTT	CASAYTGELFF
TRBV5-1	TRBJ2-1	TRBD2	-	TGCGCCAGCAGCTCTAGCGGGGGGAACTACAATGAGCAGTTCTTC	CASSSSGGNYNEQFF
TRBV7-7	TRBJ2-1	-	few	TGTGCTAGCAGCAGGGGCGCCTACAATGAGCAGTTCTTC	CASSRGAYNEQFF
TRBV2	TRBJ2-3	-	few	TGTGCCAGCAGGGACAGATCGGGCCCAGATACGCAGTATTTT	CASRDRSGPDTQYF
TRBV4-3	TRBJ2-2	TRBD1	-	TGCGCCAGCAGCCCCATACAGGGGCGGGCCGGGGAGCTGTTTTTT	CASSPIQGRAGELFF
TRBV19	TRBJ1-2	-	few	TGTGCCAGTCGGAGTGGGGCCGTGACCGGGACCCTCCTGGGCTACACCTTC	CASRSGAVTGTLLGYTF
TRBV6-6	TRBJ1-1	-	few	TGTGCCAGCAGTTACTCGACAGACCGATCCAATGCTTTCTTT	CASSYSTDRSNAFF
TRBV28	TRBJ2-2	-	-	TGTGCCAGCAGTTTAAGACTAAACGCGAACACCGGGGAGCTGTTTTTT	CASSLRLNANTGELFF
TRBV25-1	TRBJ1-5	-	few	TGTGCCAGCAGTGAGAGGGGGAGCAGCAATCAGCCCCAGCATTTT	CASSERGSSNQPQHF
TRBV19	TRBJ1-1	-	-	TGTGCCAGTAGGACAATCAGGGAACGGCACACTGAAGCTTTCTTT	CASRTIRERHTEAFF
TRBV7-9	TRBJ2-3	-	many	TGTGCCAGCTTGAGTGCCCGGGCGTTGACAGATACGCAGTATTTT	CASLSARALTDTQYF
TRBV6-1	TRBJ2-7	-	-	TGTGCCAGCAGTGAAGTGGGATACGAGCAGTACTTC	CASSEVGYEQYF
TRBV5-8	TRBJ2-7	-	few	TGTGCCAGCAGCTTGGTACAGGGACTCTACGAGCAGTACTTC	CASSLVQGLYEQYF
TRBV7-7	TRBJ1-1	-	few	TGTGCCAGCAACCAGAACCCCCCGGGCTGGAACACTGAAGCTTTCTTT	CASNQNPPGWNTEAFF
TRBV5-5	TRBJ2-1	-	many	TGTGCCAGCAGCTTTCTTGGCGACTCCTACAATGAGCAGTTCTTC	CASSFLGDSYNEQFF
TRBV27	TRBJ1-5	-	-	TGTGCCAGCAGTCCCGTCCATCAGCCCCAGCATTTT	CASSPVHQPQHF
TRBV5-5	TRBJ2-3	-	many	TGTGCCAGCAGCTTGGTTCCGGGAACAGATACGCAGTATTTT	CASSLVPGTDTQYF
TRBV6-6	TRBJ2-6	-	few	TGTGCCAGCAGTTACTCTACAAACTCTGGGGCCAACGTCCTGACTTTC	CASSYSTNSGANVLTF
TRBV18	TRBJ2-5	-	few	TGTGCCAGCTCACCCGGGGTGGAGGCGGAGACCCAGTACTTC	CASSPGVEAETQYF
TRBV23-1	TRBJ2-6	-	few	TGCGCCAGCAGTCAATATAAATTGGACTCTTGGGCCAACGTCCTGACTTTC	CASSQYKLDSWANVLTF
TRBV28	TRBJ2-7	TRBD1	few	TGTGCCAGCACCAACCTACAGGGGTCATACTTC	CASTNLQGSYF
TRBV5-6	TRBJ2-5	TRBD1	-	TGTGCCAGCAGCTGGACAGGGGCAGAGACCCAGTACTTC	CASSWTGAETQYF
TRBV28	TRBJ1-1	-	many	TGTGCCAGCAGTTTATCATCGTATAACCGAATGAACACTGAAGCTTTCTTT	CASSLSSYNRMNTEAFF
TRBV5-1	TRBJ1-6	-	-	TGCGCCAGCAGCTTGGGGGACCGAGCTTCACCCCTCCACTTT	CASSLGDRASPLHF
TRBV7-9	TRBJ1-2	-	-	TGTGCCAGCAGCCCACCGACAACAGGCCCCCAAACCTTC	CASSPPTTGPQTF
TRBV7-2	TRBJ2-1	-	few	TGTGCCAGCAGGAATACCGAGGTGGAGCAGTTCTTC	CASRNTEVEQFF
TRBV6-1	TRBJ2-5	-	-	TGTGCCAGCAGTGTCGGCGGGAAAGAGACCCAGTACTTC	CASSVGGKETQYF
TRBV2	TRBJ1-4	-	few	TGTGCCAGCAGTGAGGGAGGACAGCCAAATGAAAAACTGTTTTTT	CASSEGGQPNEKLFF
TRBV6-6	TRBJ2-3	TRBD2	many	TGTGCCAGCAGTACTGCGGGGGGGGGACCCACAGATACGCAGTATTTT	CASSTAGGGPTDTQYF
TRBV5-4	TRBJ2-1	-	-	TGTGCCAGCAGCTTCGGGGAATGGGATGAGCAGTTCTTC	CASSFGEWDEQFF
TRBV19	TRBJ1-1	-	-	TGTGCCAGTAGTAGTGGGCGCGGCACTGAAGCTTTCTTT	CASSSGRGTEAFF
TRBV5-1	TRBJ2-3	TRBD1	few	TGCGCCAGTACTCCGGGACAGGGTACAGATACGCAGTATTTT	CASTPGQGTDTQYF
TRBV30	TRBJ1-2	-	-	TGTGCCTGGAGTCCCAACTATGGCTACACCTTC	CAWSPNYGYTF
TRBV7-6	TRBJ2-4	TRBD1	-	TGTGCCAGCAGCTTAGAGACAGGGAATGCCAAAAACATTCAGTACTTC	CASSLETGNAKNIQYF
TRBV9	TRBJ2-7	-	few	TGTGCCAGCAGCGTAGGGGCAGGGGAGCCCTCCTACGAGCAGTACTTC	CASSVGAGEPSYEQYF
TRBV7-9	TRBJ1-5	-	-	TGTGCCAGCAGCTTAGCACGAGGGGCACAGCAAGTCAATCAGCCCCAGCATTTT	CASSLARGAQQVNQPQHF
TRBV11-2	TRBJ2-5	-	few	TGTGCCAGCAGCTTACTTGTCGCGGCCGGGTTGGAGACCCAGTACTTC	CASSLLVAAGLETQYF
TRBV9	TRBJ1-6	-	-	TGTGCCAGCAGCCTCGATAATTCACCCCTCCACTTT	CASSLDNSPLHF